The 27 T cell receptor beta chains below come from one sample, sequenced in a study of control samples from healthy donors and cancer patients. The repertoire was sequenced with immunoSEQ multiplex PCR; TCRdb's copy has only in-frame clones and lacks some. The table shows approximately 70,000 clones, with roughly 82% occurring only once. Sample: blood. The receptors originated from a middle-aged man in good health.

The chain couples TRBV5-4 to TRBJ1-2, with unresolved D. The germline V gene has CDR1 SGHNT and CDR2 YYREEE (reference sequence). V was pared by 4 bases and J by 8 bases, with 18 bases between. The CDR3 runs 14 residues. CDR3 in amino acids: CASSPDWGSWGYTF. The CDR3 DNA sequence: TGTGCCAGCAGCCCGGATTGGGGTAGTTGGGGCTACACCTTC.

This chain joins TRBV7-9 and TRBJ1-5; D uncertain. The CDR3 runs 12 residues. Germline CDR1 and CDR2: SEHNR and FQNEAQ (reference sequence). V shed 5 bases and J shed 7 bases, with 9 bases lying between them. This CDR3 is CASSLIGQPQHF. In DNA, the CDR3 is TGTGCCAGCAGCCTCATCGGCCAGCCCCAGCATTTT.

The rearrangement uses TRBV15 and TRBJ1-6; D gene uncertain. Trimming removed 0 bases from V and 9 bases from J, with 9 bases in between. This CDR3 is 14 amino acids long. CDR1 and CDR2 from the germline V gene are LNHNV and YYDKDF (reference sequence). In nucleotides, the CDR3 is TGTGCCACCAGCAGAGACAGCATTAGTTCACCCCTCCACTTT. It codes for CATSRDSISSPLHF.

J is TRBJ2-6 and V is TRBV19; perhaps TRBD2 as D (5 bases). Trimming removed 9 bases at V and 0 bases at J, with 12 bases between. CDR3 length equals 15 residues. In germline, CDR1 is LNHDA, CDR2 SQIVND (reference sequence). This chain's CDR3 is CASERVASGANVLTF. In DNA form, the CDR3 reads TGTGCCAGCGAGAGGGTGGCCTCTGGGGCCAACGTCCTGACTTTC.

The chain joins TRBV6-5 to TRBJ2-2; D call uncertain. V shed 0 bases and J shed 1 base, with 6 bases lying between them. The CDR3 is made up of 15 amino acids. The germline V gene encodes CDR1 MNHEY and CDR2 SVGAGI. The CDR3 DNA follows: TGTGCCAGCAGTTACTCGGTGAAGAACACCGGGGAGCTGTTTTTT. Translating gives CASSYSVKNTGELFF.

This chain connects TRBV12-3 or TRBV12-4 to TRBJ2-2; D not resolved. The CDR3 loop spans 12 amino acids. V gave up 8 bases and J gave up 8 bases, with 12 bases separating them. This chain's CDR3 is CASYSRAGELFF. The CDR3 DNA is TGTGCCAGCTATTCAAGGGCGGGGGAGCTGTTTTTT.

The chain uses TRBV6-5 and TRBJ2-3, with TRBD2 identical over 7 bases. The length of the CDR3 is 13 residues. Germline-derived CDR1 and CDR2 are MNHEY and SVGAGI. V dropped 11 bases and J dropped 6; count of bases not matched to a gene: 11. The DNA of the CDR3 is TGTGCCGGGGGGGTCACCGCCTCGGATACGCAGTATTTT. Residues: CAGGVTASDTQYF.

The chain has TRBV9 and TRBJ2-3, with TRBD2 matching over 7 bases. The V gene end was trimmed by 1 base and the J gene end by 2 bases; junction bases not matched to a gene: 7. The CDR3 has 16 amino acids. Per the germline V gene, CDR1 is SGDLS and CDR2 is YYNGEE. Here the CDR3 reads CASSVFAGDDTDTQYF. The CDR3 DNA is TGTGCCAGCAGCGTATTCGCGGGAGACGACACAGATACGCAGTATTTT.

The V and J genes are TRBV19 and TRBJ1-2, with a possible D match to TRBD1 (5 bases). Per the germline V gene, CDR1 is LNHDA and CDR2 is SQIVND (reference sequence). This CDR3 has 13 residues. V lost 5 bases and J 4 bases, leaving 11 bases between the germline ends. As DNA, the CDR3 is TGTGCCAGTAGTCGAGGGGTCGGCTATGGCTACACCTTC. Its protein product is CASSRGVGYGYTF.

The V gene is TRBV7-6, the J gene TRBJ2-5; 8 bases fit TRBD2. Germline V gene data show CDR1 as SGHVS and CDR2 as FNYEAQ. The CDR3 is 16 amino acids. V was clipped by 3 bases and J by 4 bases; unmatched bases: 10. The CDR3 bases are TGTGCCAGCAGCTTCCAATCCGGGCTAGCGGGAGAGACCCAGTACTTC. It yields the protein CASSFQSGLAGETQYF.

This clone was counted a single time. This chain uses TRBV9 with TRBJ2-1; D not certain. V lost 7 bases, J lost 0 bases, and 14 bases lay in between. The CDR3 runs 15 residues. Germline CDR1 is SGDLS and CDR2 is YYNGEE. CDR3 DNA sequence: TGTGCCAGCCATGTTAGCAGGAGCTCCTACAATGAGCAGTTCTTC. Its translation is CASHVSRSSYNEQFF.

The chain couples TRBV9 to TRBJ2-7; 10 bases map to TRBD2. The length of the CDR3 is 16 residues. The germline CDR1 and CDR2 sequences are SGDLS and YYNGEE. V lost 0 bases, J lost 0 bases, and 3 bases stayed unmatched. The CDR3: CASSVGASGSSYEQYF. CDR3 DNA: TGTGCCAGCAGCGTAGGGGCTAGCGGGAGCTCCTACGAGCAGTACTTC.

V gene TRBV24-1 combines with J gene TRBJ1-2; possible D gene TRBD1, 5 bases. CDR1 KGHDR and CDR2 SFDVKD come from the germline V gene. This CDR3 is built from 15 residues. The V end lost 5 bases, the J end lost 0 bases, and 12 bases lay between the germline ends. This chain's CDR3 is CATSARDGANYGYTF. CDR3 bases: TGTGCCACCAGTGCCCGGGACGGGGCTAACTATGGCTACACCTTC.

The chain is built from TRBV25-1 and TRBJ1-2; D perhaps matches TRBD1 (6 bases). Germline CDR1 reads MGHDK; CDR2 reads SYGVNS. The CDR3 runs 14 residues. Trimming took off 5 bases at V and 4 bases at J, with 14 bases between the two ends. The CDR3 here is CASSTQTGSYGYTF. In nucleotides, the CDR3 is TGTGCCAGCAGTACTCAGACAGGCTCCTATGGCTACACCTTC.

V gene TRBV5-3 combines with J gene TRBJ2-3; 9 nucleotides agree with TRBD2. TRBV5-3 carries the ORF label, with uncertain function. The CDR3 runs 15 residues. V lost 3 bases, J lost 5 bases, and 7 bases stayed unmatched. This chain's CDR3 is CARSSAGGPLDTQYF. The CDR3 region has the DNA TGTGCCAGAAGCTCGGCGGGAGGGCCTCTAGATACGCAGTATTTT.

The CDR3 DNA follows: TGTGCCAGCAGTTACCGGGCCCCAGATACGCAGTATTTT. It specifies CASSYRAPDTQYF. The V gene is TRBV6-2 or TRBV6-3, the J gene TRBJ2-3, with unresolved D. Germline V gene sequence: CDR1 MNHEY, CDR2 SVGEGT. The CDR3 has 13 amino acids. The V end lost 2 bases, the J end lost 4 bases, and 7 bases lay between the germline ends.

In DNA form, the CDR3 reads TGTGCCTGGAGTGTCGGCCGGACTAGCGGGTCCCCAGATACGCAGTATTTT. This gives the protein CAWSVGRTSGSPDTQYF. V usage is TRBV30 and J usage is TRBJ2-3; 11 nucleotides line up with TRBD2. The CDR3 has 17 amino acids. V was clipped by 0 bases and J by 4 bases; unmatched bases: 9. Germline V CDR1 and CDR2: GTSNPN, SVGIG (reference sequence).

The V gene is TRBV19, the J gene TRBJ1-5, with a possible D match to TRBD1 (5 bases). CDR3 size: 13 residues. V was clipped by 8 bases and J by 6 bases, with 14 bases between them. The germline gives CDR1 LNHDA, CDR2 SQIVND (reference sequence). The CDR3, as DNA: TGTGCCAGTGGCGGGACGTGGGGTCAGCCCCAGCATTTT. This encodes CASGGTWGQPQHF.

The chain recombines TRBV19 with TRBJ2-1, with D possibly TRBD1 on 5 matching bases. The CDR3 is made up of 19 amino acids. The germline CDR1 and CDR2 sequences are LNHDA and SQIVND (reference sequence). Trimming stripped 1 base from V and 4 bases from J, with 23 bases between. CDR3 in DNA: TGTGCCAGTAGTATAGGGCAGGGCCGGTTGCGTTTTGGGTACAATGAGCAGTTCTTC. Translation: CASSIGQGRLRFGYNEQFF.

The DNA for the CDR3 is TGTGCCTGGGGAGGAGACACCGGGGAGCTGTTTTTT. Protein: CAWGGDTGELFF. This chain uses TRBV30 with TRBJ2-2, with D tentatively TRBD2 (5 bases). V gave up 5 bases and J gave up 3 bases, with 7 bases separating them. The CDR3 length is 12 residues. Germline assignment: CDR1 GTSNPN and CDR2 SVGIG (reference sequence).

The chain recombines TRBV27 with TRBJ1-1; D is uncertain. The germline CDR1 and CDR2 sequences are MNHEY and SMNVEV (reference sequence). This CDR3 comprises 12 residues. The germline V and J ends were trimmed by 2 bases and 5 bases, with 6 bases remaining between them. The chain's CDR3 is CASSLTGTEAFF. The CDR3 DNA is TGTGCCAGCAGTTTAACGGGGACTGAAGCTTTCTTT.

The CDR3 is CASSDSGFETQYF. As DNA, the CDR3 is TGTGCCAGCAGTGACTCGGGATTCGAGACCCAGTACTTC. The V gene is TRBV25-1, the J gene TRBJ2-5; D is perhaps TRBD2 (5 bases). V was pared by 3 bases and J by 5 bases, with 10 bases between. Germline V gene data show CDR1 as MGHDK and CDR2 as SYGVNS. CDR3 length equals 13 residues.

V and J are TRBV5-6 and TRBJ2-7; D unresolved. Germline CDR1 and CDR2: SGHDT and YYEEEE. The CDR3 has 14 residues. V was trimmed by 1 base and J by 3 bases, leaving 11 bases between them. The chain's CDR3 is CASSLFRNNYEQYF. As DNA, the CDR3 is TGTGCCAGCAGCTTGTTCCGGAATAACTACGAGCAGTACTTC.

V and J are TRBV11-2 and TRBJ2-7; D gene uncertain. The CDR3 totals 15 residues. Trimming removed 2 bases at V and 2 bases at J, with 13 bases between. Germline V gene data show CDR1 as SGHAT and CDR2 as FQNNGV. In DNA, the CDR3 is TGTGCCAGCAGCTTAATGTACGGAAAAGCCTACGAGCAGTACTTC. Translation gives CASSLMYGKAYEQYF.

The V call is TRBV2, the J call TRBJ2-3; unclear D gene. Trimming removed 4 bases from V and 0 bases from J, with 11 bases in between. The V gene's germline CDR1 is SNHLY and CDR2 FYNNEI. This CDR3 spans 15 amino acids. The CDR3 reads CASSVGSPSTDTQYF. CDR3 coding DNA: TGTGCCAGCAGTGTGGGCAGCCCTAGCACAGATACGCAGTATTTT.

The gene calls are TRBV2 and TRBJ2-5; D unresolved. Deletions cut 6 bases from V and 6 bases from J, with 20 bases between. The CDR3 runs 15 residues. The germline CDR1 and CDR2 sequences are SNHLY and FYNNEI. CDR3 sequence (DNA): TGTGCCAGCAGGCCTACATTTAGGGCCTCGAAGACCCAGTACTTC. Amino acids: CASRPTFRASKTQYF.

This clone was seen a single time. The chain recombines TRBV19 with TRBJ2-1, with 9 bases aligning to TRBD2. The CDR3 has 16 residues. Unmatched junction bases numbered 6, after V lost 0 bases and J lost 6 bases. Germline CDR1 reads LNHDA; CDR2 reads SQIVND (reference sequence). Written as DNA, the CDR3 is TGTGCCAGTAGTATAGAAGCGGGAGGCCCCCTCAATGAGCAGTTCTTC. Translated, it gives CASSIEAGGPLNEQFF.